Below, 21 T cell receptor beta chains from the same sample are listed, as sequenced in a study of Ad26.COV2.S vaccination and SARS-CoV-2 variants. TCRdb's table, derived via immunoSEQ multiplex PCR, lists solely in-frame clones and lacks some. Of fewer than 400,000 clones listed, around 81% are singletons. Noted treatment: roughly 18 received Ad26.COV2.S at low or high dose, single or two shots; 5 received placebo; per-sample allocation not given. Repertoires come from day 63 after the first vaccine or placebo injection. Material: peripheral blood, obtained in a trial of Ad26.COV2.S vaccine versus placebo. Source of these receptors: a person aged 18-60 years who received the Ad26.COV2.S COVID-19 vaccine or a placebo.

This chain uses TRBV2 with TRBJ2-1; the D gene is possibly TRBD2 (6 bases). The CDR3 loop spans 17 amino acids. Germline V gene data show CDR1 as SNHLY and CDR2 as FYNNEI. Trimming shortened V by 6 bases and J by 5 bases, and 23 bases separated the two germline ends. CDR3 region: CASSRLGTQRKDNEQFF. CDR3 coding DNA: TGTGCCAGCAGCAGACTTGGGACTCAAAGAAAAGACAATGAGCAGTTCTTC.

In its sample, this clone was seen once. The CDR3 coding sequence is TGTGCCAGCAGCCTTGACAGGGGGCAATACGAGCAGTACTTC. It codes for CASSLDRGQYEQYF. The rearrangement links TRBV6-5 to TRBJ2-7, with 10 nucleotides matching TRBD1. The V gene end was trimmed by 6 bases and the J gene end by 4 bases; junction bases not matched to a gene: 6. Germline CDR1 and CDR2: MNHEY and SVGAGI. The CDR3 runs to 14 residues.

This chain uses TRBV9 with TRBJ2-2, with TRBD2 matching over 8 bases. The CDR3 has 15 residues. Germline V CDR1 and CDR2: SGDLS, YYNGEE. V lost 4 bases, J lost 6 bases, and 8 bases stayed unmatched. The CDR3 DNA is TGTGCCAGCAGCTCAACCCCGACTAGCGCCGGGGAGCTGTTTTTT. Translating gives CASSSTPTSAGELFF.

The chain combines TRBV7-2 with TRBJ2-2, with TRBD2 matching 9 bases. CDR1 SGHTA and CDR2 FQGNSA come from the germline V gene. The CDR3 is 15 residues long. Trimming took 11 bases from V and 3 from J; bases not matched to a gene: 10. The CDR3 loop is CAQTAGGGDTGELFF. In DNA form, the CDR3 reads TGTGCCCAAACCGCGGGCGGGGGGGACACCGGGGAGCTGTTTTTT.

In its sample, this clone was seen a few times. This chain joins TRBV6-4 and TRBJ2-2, with D hard to call. CDR1 and CDR2 (germline): MRHNA, SNTAGT. The CDR3 covers 14 residues. V lost 5 bases and J lost 4, with 11 bases in between. CDR3 DNA sequence: TGTGCCAGCAGTCGGTCAGAAGCCACCGGGGAGCTGTTTTTT. Translation gives CASSRSEATGELFF.

The rearrangement joins TRBV7-9 to TRBJ1-6; D gene ambiguous. This CDR3 comprises 14 residues. CDR1 and CDR2 from the germline V gene are SEHNR and FQNEAQ (reference sequence). The germline V and J ends were trimmed by 5 bases and 5 bases, with 10 bases remaining between them. The CDR3 sequence: CASSETEHNSPLHF. The DNA for the CDR3 is TGTGCCAGCAGCGAAACAGAGCATAATTCACCCCTCCACTTT.

This clone was seen a handful of times. V gene TRBV5-4 combines with J gene TRBJ1-2; D possibly corresponds to TRBD1 (5 bases). This CDR3 is built from 15 residues. Germline CDR1 and CDR2: SGHNT and YYREEE (reference sequence). Trimming pared 0 bases from V and 0 bases from J, leaving 9 bases between. The DNA of the CDR3 is TGTGCCAGCAGCTTGGAGACAGAGGCTAACTATGGCTACACCTTC. This translates into CASSLETEANYGYTF.

The CDR3: CASSKRGNRGKENEQFF. The CDR3 DNA reads TGTGCCAGCAGCAAGAGGGGAAACAGGGGAAAAGAGAATGAGCAGTTCTTC. The V call is TRBV21-1, the J call TRBJ2-1; the D call in the table, TRBD1, was not verified against the DNA. TRBV21-1 is a listed pseudogene. The CDR3 is 17 amino acids.

V and J are TRBV27 and TRBJ2-7; the D gene is possibly TRBD2 (6 bases). Deletions cut 4 bases from V and 3 bases from J, with 22 bases between. The CDR3 extends over 17 amino acids. CDR1 and CDR2 (germline): MNHEY, SMNVEV (reference sequence). CDR3 region: CASSSTSSVSIHYEQYF. CDR3 DNA: TGTGCCAGCAGTTCAACGTCTAGCGTTAGTATTCACTACGAGCAGTACTTC.

The genes are TRBV18 and TRBJ1-2; TRBD1 matches 9 bases. Germline CDR1 and CDR2: KGHSH and LQKENI. CDR3 length equals 16 residues. V was clipped by 2 bases and J by 6 bases; unmatched bases: 10. The chain's CDR3 is CASSPRDREATHGYTF. The CDR3 DNA sequence: TGTGCCAGCTCACCAAGGGACAGGGAGGCTACCCATGGCTACACCTTC.

V and J are TRBV19 and TRBJ1-1, with D perhaps TRBD1 (6 bases). The CDR3 consists of 14 residues. The V end was cut by 5 bases, the J end by 2 bases, with 12 bases between. Looked up from germline, CDR1 is LNHDA and CDR2 is SQIVND (reference sequence). DNA for the CDR3: TGTGCCAGTAGTGTCCTGGGGGCCAACACTGAAGCTTTCTTT. This sequence encodes CASSVLGANTEAFF.

This chain uses TRBV3-1 (or the pseudogene TRBV3-2) with TRBJ1-1, with a possible D match to TRBD1 (6 bases). The germline V gene encodes CDR1 LGHDT and CDR2 YNNKEL (reference sequence). The length of the CDR3 is 14 residues. The V gene lost 1 base and the J gene lost 6 bases, with 12 bases spanning the gap. The chain's CDR3 is CASSQAQGRAEAFF. DNA for the CDR3: TGTGCCAGCAGCCAAGCCCAGGGGAGGGCTGAAGCTTTCTTT.

The J gene is TRBJ2-5, the V gene TRBV7-6; the D is unclear. CDR1 is SGHVS, CDR2 FNYEAQ, per germline. There are 13 residues in the CDR3. Trimming stripped 5 bases from V and 4 bases from J, with 11 bases between. DNA for the CDR3: TGTGCCAGCAGCACCCTTCAAATAGAGACCCAGTACTTC. Translating it yields CASSTLQIETQYF.

V and J are TRBV30 and TRBJ1-1, with D unresolved. Looked up from germline, CDR1 is GTSNPN and CDR2 is SVGIG (reference sequence). V lost 0 bases to trimming and J lost 4 bases, with 12 bases between them. CDR3 length: 14 amino acids. CDR3 in DNA: TGTGCCTGGAGTGTACTAGCAGGAATCACTGAAGCTTTCTTT. Amino acid sequence: CAWSVLAGITEAFF.

The V and J genes are TRBV28 and TRBJ1-2; D is unclear. The CDR3 consists of 13 residues. Trimming cost V 3 bases and J 6 bases, with 11 bases left between them. CDR1 and CDR2 from the germline V gene are MDHEN and SYDVKM. The DNA for the CDR3 is TGTGCCAGCAGTTTTCAGAGGTACAATGGCTACACCTTC. Its protein is CASSFQRYNGYTF.

This clone was recorded a few times. The J gene is TRBJ2-1, the V gene TRBV7-9; 10 nucleotides line up with TRBD1. The ends lost 5 bases at V and 6 bases at J; junction bases unmatched: 7. This CDR3 has 15 residues. Per the germline V gene, CDR1 is SEHNR and CDR2 is FQNEAQ (reference sequence). The CDR3 loop reads CASSLTGGAFNEQFF. For the CDR3, the DNA is TGTGCCAGCAGCCTGACAGGGGGCGCTTTCAATGAGCAGTTCTTC.

This sequence joins TRBV6-5 and TRBJ2-5; no clear D gene. Germline values: CDR1 MNHEY, CDR2 SVGAGI. The CDR3 sequence is 12 residues long. Trimming shortened V by 5 bases and J by 5 bases, and 9 bases separated the two germline ends. CDR3 sequence: CASSPPRETQYF. The CDR3 nucleotides read TGTGCCAGCAGTCCTCCCCGGGAGACCCAGTACTTC.

V is TRBV13 and J is TRBJ2-3; D gene ambiguous. The CDR3 loop spans 15 amino acids. From germline, CDR1 is PRHDT and CDR2 FYEKMQ (reference sequence). V dropped 5 bases and J dropped 0 bases, with 12 bases sitting between them. The CDR3 region has the DNA TGTGCCAGCAGCCTTAGGGTCGACAGCACAGATACGCAGTATTTT. Its translation is CASSLRVDSTDTQYF.

This chain joins TRBV5-4 and TRBJ2-5, with a possible D match to TRBD1 (6 bases). This CDR3 is 13 amino acids long. CDR1 and CDR2 from the germline V gene are SGHNT and YYREEE (reference sequence). Trimming stripped 3 bases from V and 5 bases from J, with 11 bases between. CDR3 DNA sequence: TGTGCCAGCAGCTCCCAGGGGTGGGAGACCCAGTACTTC. This translates into CASSSQGWETQYF.

The chain combines TRBV20-1 with TRBJ1-1; D is unclear. This CDR3 is built from 15 residues. CDR1 and CDR2 from the germline V gene are DFQATT and SNEGSKA (reference sequence). Trimming pared 3 bases from V and 2 bases from J, leaving 16 bases between. Here the CDR3 DNA reads TGCAGTGCTAGTCCTCCAGAGTTGGGAAACACTGAAGCTTTCTTT. It specifies CSASPPELGNTEAFF.

This chain uses TRBV7-9 with TRBJ2-7, with a possible D match to TRBD1 (6 bases). The CDR3 is 14 residues long. The germline V and J ends were trimmed by 5 bases and 2 bases, with 13 bases remaining between them. Germline CDR1 is SEHNR and CDR2 is FQNEAQ (reference sequence). CDR3 in amino acids: CASSLGHQTYEQYF. In DNA form, the CDR3 reads TGTGCCAGCAGCCTGGGACATCAGACCTACGAGCAGTACTTC.